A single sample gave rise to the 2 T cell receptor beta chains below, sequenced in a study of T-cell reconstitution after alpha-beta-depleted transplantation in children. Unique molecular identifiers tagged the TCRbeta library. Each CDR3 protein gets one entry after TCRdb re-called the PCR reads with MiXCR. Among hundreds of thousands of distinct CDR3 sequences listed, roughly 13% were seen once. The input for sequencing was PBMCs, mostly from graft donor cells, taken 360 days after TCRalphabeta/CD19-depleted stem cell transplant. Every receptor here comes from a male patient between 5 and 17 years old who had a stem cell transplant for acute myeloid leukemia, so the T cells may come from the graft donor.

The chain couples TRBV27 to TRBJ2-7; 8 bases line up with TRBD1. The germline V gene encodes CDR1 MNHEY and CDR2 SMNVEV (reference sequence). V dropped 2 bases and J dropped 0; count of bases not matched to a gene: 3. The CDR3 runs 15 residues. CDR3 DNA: TGTGCCAGCAGTTTAATCGGGACAGGCTCCTACGAGCAGTACTTC. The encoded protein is CASSLIGTGSYEQYF.

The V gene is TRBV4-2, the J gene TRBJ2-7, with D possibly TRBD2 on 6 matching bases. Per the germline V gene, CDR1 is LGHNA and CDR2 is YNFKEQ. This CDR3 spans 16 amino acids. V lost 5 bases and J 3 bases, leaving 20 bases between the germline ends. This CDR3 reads CASSKGPAGLLYEQYF. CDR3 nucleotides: TGTGCCAGCAGCAAAGGGCCAGCGGGCCTCCTCTACGAGCAGTACTTC.